Following are 18 T cell receptor beta chains from one sample sequenced in a study of T cell responses to AZD1222 COVID-19 vaccine. Sequencing was performed with immunoSEQ multiplex PCR; in TCRdb, only in-frame clones are kept and a portion is missing. The data hold about 130,000 clones, with roughly 90% observed a single time. Sample: peripheral blood, taken on day 0 of AZD1222 vaccination. These receptors came from an adult in good health.

The table lists this clone with a count of one. The chain couples TRBV19 to TRBJ1-2, with D perhaps TRBD1 (6 bases). The CDR3 extends over 14 amino acids. Germline lookup yields CDR1 LNHDA and CDR2 SQIVND (reference sequence). V was clipped by 5 bases and J by 4 bases, with 14 bases between them. The CDR3 DNA reads TGTGCCAGTAGTCTCCGGGGACACCCCTATGGCTACACCTTC. It specifies CASSLRGHPYGYTF.

The chain is built from TRBV9 and TRBJ2-7; perhaps TRBD2 as D (5 bases). V shed 7 bases and J shed 2 bases, with 13 bases lying between them. CDR1 is SGDLS and CDR2 is YYNGEE in the germline V gene. The length of the CDR3 is 13 residues. The CDR3 DNA sequence: TGTGCCAGCGGAGGTGGCAGCCCCTACGAGCAGTACTTC. Translated: CASGGGSPYEQYF.

V gene TRBV5-1 combines with J gene TRBJ2-2; D remains ambiguous. V was trimmed by 6 bases and J by 7 bases, leaving 22 bases between them. Germline V gene lookup returns CDR1 SGHRS and CDR2 YFSETQ. This CDR3 spans 16 amino acids. The CDR3 DNA follows: TGCGCCAGCACGCAAGTTGGCAGAGTTTCGTTCGGGGAGCTGTTTTTT. Amino acids: CASTQVGRVSFGELFF. The full variable domain, its missing parts supplied by reference TRBV5-1 and TRBJ2-2, is KAGVTQTPRYLIKTRGQQVTLSCSPISGHRSVSWYQQTPGQGLQFLFEYFSETQRNKGNFPGRFSGRQFSNSRSEMNVSTLELGDSALYLCASTQVGRVSFGELFFGEGSRLTVL.

The chain is built from TRBV6-5 and TRBJ2-5, with D maybe TRBD2 (6 bases). The length of the CDR3 is 16 residues. V was clipped by 2 bases and J by 5 bases, with 18 bases between them. Germline CDR1 MNHEY, CDR2 SVGAGI. The CDR3 protein is CASSYNSRASEETQYF. The CDR3 DNA follows: TGTGCCAGCAGTTACAACTCAAGGGCTAGCGAGGAGACCCAGTACTTC.

This chain uses TRBV7-9 with TRBJ2-7; 8 bases match TRBD1. J lost 4 bases, V lost 10 bases, and 18 bases had no gene match. This CDR3 spans 16 amino acids. Per germline, CDR1 SEHNR and CDR2 FQNEAQ (reference sequence). CDR3 loop: CATSVLDGQGDYEQYF. The CDR3 region has the DNA TGTGCCACCTCAGTCCTCGACGGACAGGGTGATTACGAGCAGTACTTC.

The chain recombines TRBV30 with TRBJ1-4, with D perhaps TRBD1 (5 bases). The germline V gene has CDR1 GTSNPN and CDR2 SVGIG (reference sequence). V was cut by 4 bases and J by 8 bases, with 17 bases left in between. CDR3 size: 14 residues. The chain's CDR3 is CAWTGDSLREKLFF. The CDR3 coding sequence is TGTGCCTGGACGGGTGACAGCCTCAGAGAAAAACTGTTTTTT. The complete variable domain, with remaining parts taken from reference TRBV30 and TRBJ1-4, reads SQTIHQWPATLVQPVGSPLSLECTVEGTSNPNLYWYRQAAGRGLQLLFYSVGIGQISSEVPQNLSASRPQDRQFILSSKKLLLSDSGFYLCAWTGDSLREKLFFGSGTQLSVL.

The chain recombines TRBV5-4 with TRBJ2-7, with TRBD1 matching over 9 bases. Germline V CDR1 and CDR2: SGHNT, YYREEE (reference sequence). The CDR3 is made up of 15 amino acids. Trimming at V came to 0 bases and at J to 2 bases, leaving 3 bases not matched to a gene. The CDR3 DNA reads as TGTGCCAGCAGCTTGGTGGGACAGGGAACCTACGAGCAGTACTTC. It yields the protein CASSLVGQGTYEQYF. Full variable domain (remainder filled in from reference TRBV5-4 and TRBJ2-7): ETGVTQSPTHLIKTRGQQVTLRCSSQSGHNTVSWYQQALGQGPQFIFQYYREEENGRGNFPPRFSGLQFPNYSSELNVNALELDDSALYLCASSLVGQGTYEQYFGPGTRLTVT.

The chain recombines TRBV4-1 with TRBJ2-2; 7 nucleotides agree with TRBD2. J lost 3 bases, V lost 8 bases, and 24 bases had no gene match. The CDR3 runs to 20 residues. Germline V gene lookup returns CDR1 MGHRA and CDR2 YSYEKL. In DNA, the CDR3 is TGCGCCAGCTCGGGTAGTTTTTTGGGGAGCGGGATTAGAGACACCGGGGAGCTGTTTTTT. Translation gives CASSGSFLGSGIRDTGELFF.

This clone appeared once. The rearrangement joins TRBV11-2 to TRBJ1-2; D unclear. This CDR3 contains 12 residues. Trimming left V 4 bases short and J 5 bases short, with 8 bases between. CDR1 SGHAT and CDR2 FQNNGV come from the germline V gene. In DNA, the CDR3 is TGTGCCAGCAGCTCAGAGTCTTATGGCTACACCTTC. This translates into CASSSESYGYTF.

DNA for the CDR3: TGCGCCAGCAGTGAGGCCCCCGGGTTCCGTACAGATACGCAGTATTTT. This encodes CASSEAPGFRTDTQYF. This chain links TRBV10-2 with TRBJ2-3; D remains ambiguous. CDR3 length: 16 residues. CDR1 is WSHSY, CDR2 SAAADI, per germline. The V and J ends lost 2 bases and 3 bases respectively, with 15 bases between them.

V usage is TRBV7-2 and J usage is TRBJ2-1; 9 bases are shared with TRBD2. V trimming: 3 bases; J trimming: 0 bases; junction bases outside the gene matches: 9. This CDR3 is built from 18 residues. CDR1 is SGHTA, CDR2 FQGNSA, per germline. This chain's CDR3 is CASSFGGRAFSSYNEQFF. The CDR3 DNA is TGTGCCAGCAGCTTCGGCGGGAGGGCCTTTAGCTCCTACAATGAGCAGTTCTTC.

The chain uses TRBV11-2 and TRBJ2-7; D is ambiguous. Trimming cost V 0 bases and J 3 bases, with 9 bases left between them. Germline CDR1 reads SGHAT; CDR2 reads FQNNGV. The CDR3 runs 14 residues. Here the CDR3 DNA reads TGTGCCAGCAGCTTAGATGGCCGACGCTACGAGCAGTACTTC. Protein: CASSLDGRRYEQYF.

V gene TRBV6-2 or TRBV6-3 combines with J gene TRBJ1-1; D gene uncertain. The CDR3 runs 17 residues. Germline lookup yields CDR1 MNHEY and CDR2 SVGEGT. The V gene lost 4 bases and the J gene lost 3 bases, with 21 bases spanning the gap. CDR3 protein: CASSLRPRARQDTEAFF. CDR3 nucleotide sequence: TGTGCCAGCAGTTTGCGGCCTAGGGCCAGACAAGACACTGAAGCTTTCTTT.

The chain carries TRBV27 and TRBJ2-1; D ambiguous. The CDR3 runs 13 residues. Germline V gene lookup returns CDR1 MNHEY and CDR2 SMNVEV (reference sequence). V lost 2 bases, J lost 7 bases, and 9 bases lay in between. DNA for the CDR3: TGTGCCAGCAGTTTACCCCAATTTAATGAGCAGTTCTTC. Its protein product is CASSLPQFNEQFF.

The CDR3 DNA follows: TGTGCCAGCAGCCAAGATTCAGGGCCCGGGGAGCTGTTTTTT. Translated: CASSQDSGPGELFF. The chain has TRBV4-2 and TRBJ2-2; D might be TRBD1 (5 bases). Looked up from germline, CDR1 is LGHNA and CDR2 is YNFKEQ. The CDR3 is 14 amino acids. Between the trimmed V and J ends, which lost 0 bases and 6 bases, there was a span of 8 bases.

This clone was seen a single time. J is TRBJ2-3 and V is TRBV6-8; TRBD2 matches 12 bases. V trimming: 4 bases; J trimming: 3 bases; junction bases outside the gene matches: 5. This CDR3 has 16 amino acids. Germline CDR1 is MNHGY and CDR2 is SAAAGT. In nucleotides, the CDR3 is TGTGCCAGCAGTTTGGCGGGACTAGCGGGTACAGATACGCAGTATTTT. Protein: CASSLAGLAGTDTQYF.

This clone has a handful of counts. The genes are TRBV6-5 and TRBJ1-4; 9 bases fit TRBD1. CDR1 MNHEY and CDR2 SVGAGI come from the germline V gene. V lost 6 bases, J lost 8 bases, and 10 bases stayed unmatched. The CDR3 is 15 amino acids. DNA for the CDR3: TGTGCCAGCAGGATAACACAGGGGGCAGGAGAAAAACTGTTTTTT. Translating it yields CASRITQGAGEKLFF.

The chain uses TRBV4-3 and TRBJ2-7; D not certain. Between the trimmed V and J ends, which lost 1 base and 7 bases, there was a span of 14 bases. This CDR3 spans 14 amino acids. In germline, CDR1 is LGHNA, CDR2 YSLEER. CDR3 DNA sequence: TGCGCCAGCAGCCAAGGAAGCCTGGTTGAGGAGCAGTACTTC. As protein: CASSQGSLVEEQYF.